Shown below are 17 T cell receptor beta chains from a single sample sequenced in a study of cytomegalovirus exposure and HLA in healthy donors. PCR involved 60 Vbeta and 13 Jbeta primers. Assay: immunoSEQ multiplex PCR; the TCRdb copy retains only in-frame clones and omits some. The table records nearly 200,000 clones, 75% to 80% of them present only once. The sequenced sample was PBMCs. These receptor sequences come from a woman aged 25 to 39 in good health and CMV-seropositive.

This chain joins TRBV19 and TRBJ1-5; a weak D match, TRBD1 (5 bases). Germline lookup yields CDR1 LNHDA and CDR2 SQIVND (reference sequence). The CDR3 covers 18 residues. The V end lost 6 bases, the J end lost 0 bases, and 21 bases lay between the germline ends. Here the CDR3 reads CASRNSIRQRDSNQPQHF. In nucleotides, the CDR3 is TGTGCCAGTAGGAACTCGATCAGACAGCGAGATAGCAATCAGCCCCAGCATTTT.

V is TRBV27 and J is TRBJ2-7; 8 nucleotides match TRBD2. V lost 0 bases and J lost 0; bases outside the gene matches: 10. The CDR3 is made up of 18 amino acids. The germline V gene has CDR1 MNHEY and CDR2 SMNVEV (reference sequence). The CDR3 protein is CASSLSQSVGLASYEQYF. The CDR3 bases are TGTGCCAGCAGTTTATCCCAGTCGGTTGGACTAGCCTCCTACGAGCAGTACTTC.

V usage is TRBV28 and J usage is TRBJ1-6; D uncertain. The CDR3 sequence is 16 residues long. The V gene's germline CDR1 is MDHEN and CDR2 SYDVKM. Trimming took 7 bases from V and 6 from J, leaving 19 bases between them. The CDR3: CASTSPSVFFNSPLHF. The CDR3 region has the DNA TGTGCCAGCACTTCCCCGAGCGTATTTTTTAATTCACCCCTCCACTTT. Filled out from reference TRBV28 and TRBJ1-6, the complete variable domain reads DVKVTQSSRYLVKRTGEKVFLECVQDMDHENMFWYRQDPGLGLRLIYFSYDVKMKEKGDIPEGYSVSREKKERFSLILESASTNQTSMYLCASTSPSVFFNSPLHFGNGTRLTVT.

This chain links TRBV7-8 with TRBJ1-6; D may be TRBD1 (6 bases). The CDR3 is 15 amino acids. Trimming left V 4 bases short and J 9 bases short, with 16 bases between. Germline V CDR1 and CDR2: SGHVS, FQNEAQ. CDR3 nucleotide sequence: TGTGCCAGCAGCTCGTCACAGGGATCCAGTTCACCCCTCCACTTT. It translates to CASSSSQGSSSPLHF.

The genes are TRBV19 and TRBJ1-1, with D tentatively TRBD1 (5 bases). With 5 bases removed from V and 0 bases from J, the gap between germline ends came to 7 bases. The V gene's germline CDR1 is LNHDA and CDR2 SQIVND (reference sequence). CDR3 length: 13 residues. The CDR3 loop reads CASSGHVNTEAFF. DNA of the CDR3: TGTGCCAGTAGTGGACATGTGAACACTGAAGCTTTCTTT.

The J gene is TRBJ1-6, the V gene TRBV5-1; 8 bases are shared with TRBD1. CDR3 length equals 17 residues. The germline CDR1 and CDR2 sequences are SGHRS and YFSETQ. V trimming: 0 bases; J trimming: 3 bases; junction bases outside the gene matches: 5. Here the CDR3 reads CASSLAAQGVYNSPLHF. The DNA of the CDR3 is TGCGCCAGCAGCTTGGCCGCACAGGGGGTCTATAATTCACCCCTCCACTTT.

The chain is built from TRBV6-5 and TRBJ2-1; TRBD2 might be the D (5 bases). V lost 6 bases to trimming and J lost 9 bases, with 12 bases between them. Germline V gene lookup returns CDR1 MNHEY and CDR2 SVGAGI. This CDR3 contains 12 residues. For the CDR3, the DNA is TGTGCCAGCAGGTATTCCGCGGGTGAGCAGTTCTTC. This codes for CASRYSAGEQFF.

The chain is built from TRBV5-4 and TRBJ2-7; the D gene is possibly TRBD2 (6 bases). There are 15 residues in the CDR3. V was shortened by 0 bases and J by 7 bases, with 17 bases between the two germline ends. CDR1 SGHNT and CDR2 YYREEE come from the germline V gene (reference sequence). Here the CDR3 DNA reads TGTGCCAGCAGCTTGGTCCCGGGAGTCGAGACAGAGCAGTACTTC. It is translated as CASSLVPGVETEQYF. Drawing the rest from reference TRBV5-4 and TRBJ2-7, the complete variable domain is ETGVTQSPTHLIKTRGQQVTLRCSSQSGHNTVSWYQQALGQGPQFIFQYYREEENGRGNFPPRFSGLQFPNYSSELNVNALELDDSALYLCASSLVPGVETEQYFGPGTRLTVT.

V gene TRBV5-1 combines with J gene TRBJ2-2; 11 bases are shared with TRBD2. CDR1 and CDR2 (germline): SGHRS, YFSETQ. The junction had 11 bases not matched to a gene; V was cut back by 4 bases and J by 9 bases. CDR3 length: 16 residues. The CDR3 reads CASSREVTSGNRELFF. CDR3 bases: TGCGCCAGCAGCCGGGAGGTGACTAGCGGGAATCGGGAGCTGTTTTTT.

This clone came up once. The chain couples TRBV28 to TRBJ1-2, with 9 bases that match TRBD1. CDR1 and CDR2 (germline): MDHEN, SYDVKM. The CDR3 sequence is 14 residues long. The trim removed 10 bases at V and 7 bases at J, leaving 13 bases unmatched. CDR3 region: CAISTGGGSLGYTF. The CDR3 coding sequence is TGTGCCATCTCTACAGGGGGCGGTAGCCTTGGCTACACCTTC.

The CDR3 nucleotides are TGTGCCAGTAGTATTATAGCGGGGCCTTGGGATGAGCAGTTCTTC. It yields the protein CASSIIAGPWDEQFF. The chain combines TRBV19 with TRBJ2-1, with 8 nucleotides matching TRBD2. J was trimmed by 8 bases and V by 3 bases; bases with no gene match: 9. This CDR3 is 15 amino acids long. In germline, CDR1 is LNHDA, CDR2 SQIVND (reference sequence).

This chain connects TRBV7-8 to TRBJ2-6; tentatively, D is TRBD1 (6 bases). In germline, CDR1 is SGHVS, CDR2 FQNEAQ. V was clipped by 3 bases and J by 0 bases, with 9 bases between them. The CDR3 has 16 amino acids. The CDR3 DNA reads as TGTGCCAGCAGCTTGGGGGCCTACTCTGGGGCCAACGTCCTGACTTTC. Amino acid sequence: CASSLGAYSGANVLTF.

The chain combines TRBV11-2 with TRBJ1-5; 8 nucleotides line up with TRBD1. This CDR3 is built from 15 residues. V lost 5 bases, J lost 5 bases, and 8 bases stayed unmatched. CDR1 and CDR2 from the germline V gene are SGHAT and FQNNGV. The CDR3, as DNA: TGTGCCAGCAGCCCCGGTGCAGGGGGCGATCAGCCCCAGCATTTT. It is translated as CASSPGAGGDQPQHF. The full variable domain, in which reference TRBV11-2 and TRBJ1-5 provide the parts outside the CDR3, is EAGVAQSPRYKIIEKRQSVAFWCNPISGHATLYWYQQILGQGPKLLIQFQNNGVVDDSQLPKDRFSAERLKGVDSTLKIQPAKLEDSAVYLCASSPGAGGDQPQHFGDGTRLSIL.

The rearrangement uses TRBV5-1 and TRBJ2-7, with TRBD2 matching over 11 bases. Per the germline V gene, CDR1 is SGHRS and CDR2 is YFSETQ. This CDR3 contains 15 residues. The J segment lost 6 bases and the V segment lost 0 bases, leaving 5 bases of the junction unmatched. This chain's CDR3 is CASSLGSSGGSEQYF. CDR3 DNA sequence: TGCGCCAGCAGCTTGGGGTCTAGCGGGGGGAGCGAGCAGTACTTC.

In the case of this clone: Relative to the germline gene, one junction end is altered; a read error may explain this. The chain combines TRBV6-1 with TRBJ2-2; no clear D. CDR3 size: 13 residues. Germline V lookup: CDR1 MNHNS, CDR2 SASEGT. The CDR3 loop reads CASSADLTLGLSF. The CDR3 DNA follows: TGTGCCAGCAGTGCCGACTTGACCCTCGGATTGTCTTTT.

V is TRBV5-4 and J is TRBJ2-3; possibly TRBD2 for D (5 bases). Germline V gene lookup returns CDR1 SGHNT and CDR2 YYREEE (reference sequence). CDR3 length: 14 residues. The V end was cut by 0 bases, the J end by 6 bases, with 11 bases between. For the CDR3, the DNA is TGTGCCAGCAGCTTGGAGCCTAGCAGCGATACGCAGTATTTT. This translates into CASSLEPSSDTQYF.

This clone was found a few times. The V call is TRBV29-1, the J call TRBJ2-3, with a possible D match to TRBD1 (6 bases). CDR1 is SQVTM and CDR2 is ANQGSEA in the germline V gene. This CDR3 region has 14 residues. V was shortened by 7 bases and J by 3 bases, with 17 bases between the two germline ends. CDR3 coding DNA: TGCAGCGCCACACCGACAGGAACGACAGATACGCAGTATTTT. Encoded protein: CSATPTGTTDTQYF.